This TCR beta chain came from a study of T-cell memory formation after mild COVID-19. Study-wide context: TCR clusters were mostly confined to one donor each.

V was shortened by 1 base and J by 8 bases, with 15 bases between the two germline ends. The germline V gene encodes CDR1 SGHNT and CDR2 YYREEE (reference sequence). This CDR3 has 14 amino acids. In its sample, this clonotype was seen a few times. 5'RACE, which relied on constant-segment primers, yielded TCR alpha and TCR beta cDNA libraries carrying sample barcodes and UMIs. TCRdb redid the calling of the 5' RACE reads with MiXCR, one entry per CDR3 protein. The sample shows 350,000 to 400,000 distinct CDR3 sequences, over 20% of them seen only once. The sequence was obtained from an adult woman who had mild COVID-19 (a few samples of this study predate the infection). Cell type and time point are not known. The sample comprised PBMCs or a T cell subset sorted from them (not recorded which). The chain carries TRBV5-4 and TRBJ1-2; D is perhaps TRBD1 (5 bases). CDR3 sequence reads: CASSLKGLRVGYTF. CDR3 sequence (DNA): TGTGCCAGCAGCTTGAAGGGGCTCCGAGTCGGCTACACCTTC.